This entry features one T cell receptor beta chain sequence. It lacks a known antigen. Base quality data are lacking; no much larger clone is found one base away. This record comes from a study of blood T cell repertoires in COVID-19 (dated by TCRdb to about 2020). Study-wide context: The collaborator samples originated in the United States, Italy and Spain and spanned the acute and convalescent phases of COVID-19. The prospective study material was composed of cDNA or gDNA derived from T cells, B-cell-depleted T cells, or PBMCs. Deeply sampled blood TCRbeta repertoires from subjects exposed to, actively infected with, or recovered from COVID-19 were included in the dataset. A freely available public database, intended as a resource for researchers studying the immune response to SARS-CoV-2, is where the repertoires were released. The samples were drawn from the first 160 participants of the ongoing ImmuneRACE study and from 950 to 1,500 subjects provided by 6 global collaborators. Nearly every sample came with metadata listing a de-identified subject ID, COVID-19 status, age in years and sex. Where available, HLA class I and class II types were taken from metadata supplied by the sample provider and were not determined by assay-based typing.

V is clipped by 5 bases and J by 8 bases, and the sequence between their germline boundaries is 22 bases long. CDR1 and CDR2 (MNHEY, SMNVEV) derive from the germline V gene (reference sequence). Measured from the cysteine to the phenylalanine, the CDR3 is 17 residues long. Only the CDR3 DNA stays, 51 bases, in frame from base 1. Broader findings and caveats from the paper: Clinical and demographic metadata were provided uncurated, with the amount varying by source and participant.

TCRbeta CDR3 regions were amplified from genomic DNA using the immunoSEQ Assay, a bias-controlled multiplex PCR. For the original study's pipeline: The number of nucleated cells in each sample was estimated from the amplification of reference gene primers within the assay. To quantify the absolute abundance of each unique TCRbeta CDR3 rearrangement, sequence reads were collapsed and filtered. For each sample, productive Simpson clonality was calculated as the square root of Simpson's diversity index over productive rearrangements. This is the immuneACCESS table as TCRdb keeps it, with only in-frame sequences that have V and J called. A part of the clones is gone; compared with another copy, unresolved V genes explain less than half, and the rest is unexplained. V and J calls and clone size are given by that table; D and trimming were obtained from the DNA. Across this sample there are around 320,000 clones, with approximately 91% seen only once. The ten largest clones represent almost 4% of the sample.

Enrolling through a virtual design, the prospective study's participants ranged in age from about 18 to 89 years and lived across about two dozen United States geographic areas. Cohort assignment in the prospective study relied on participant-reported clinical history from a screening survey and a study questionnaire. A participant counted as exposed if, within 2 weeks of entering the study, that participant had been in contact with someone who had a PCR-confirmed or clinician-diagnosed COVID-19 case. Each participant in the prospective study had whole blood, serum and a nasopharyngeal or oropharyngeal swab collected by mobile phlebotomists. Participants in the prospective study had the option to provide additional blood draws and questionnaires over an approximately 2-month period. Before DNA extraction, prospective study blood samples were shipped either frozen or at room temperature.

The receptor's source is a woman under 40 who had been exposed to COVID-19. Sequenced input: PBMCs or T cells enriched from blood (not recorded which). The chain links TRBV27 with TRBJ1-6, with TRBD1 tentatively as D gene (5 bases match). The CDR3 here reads CASSGREVGAIYSPLHF. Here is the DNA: TGTGCCAGCAGTGGAAGGGAGGTAGGGGCCATCTATTCACCCCTCCACTTT.